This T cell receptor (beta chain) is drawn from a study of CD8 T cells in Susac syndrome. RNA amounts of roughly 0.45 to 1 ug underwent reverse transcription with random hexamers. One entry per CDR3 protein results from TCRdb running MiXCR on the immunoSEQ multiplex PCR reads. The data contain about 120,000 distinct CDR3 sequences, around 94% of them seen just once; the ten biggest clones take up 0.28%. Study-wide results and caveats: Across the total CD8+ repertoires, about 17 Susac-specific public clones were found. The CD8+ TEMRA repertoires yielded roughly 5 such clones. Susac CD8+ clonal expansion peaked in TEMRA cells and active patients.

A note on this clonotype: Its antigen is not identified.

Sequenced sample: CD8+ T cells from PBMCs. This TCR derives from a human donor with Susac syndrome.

The CDR3 coding sequence is TGCGCCAGCAGCCGCGGACTAGCTCAAGAGACCCAGTACTTC. This codes for CASSRGLAQETQYF. The rearrangement links TRBV4-3 to TRBJ2-5; 8 bases agree with TRBD2. CDR1 LGHNA and CDR2 YSLEER come from the germline V gene. The CDR3 consists of 14 residues. V lost 4 bases and J lost 2; bases outside the gene matches: 3.